This T cell receptor (beta chain) was profiled in a study of blood T cell repertoires in COVID-19. This clone was observed a few times. Sequenced by immunoSEQ multiplex PCR; TCRdb stores in-frame clones only, minus some. The repertoire holds about 190,000 clones, with roughly four fifths as singletons. The CDR3 is 19 residues long. This sequence was found in a woman aged 40 to 55 with acute or convalescent COVID-19. Input material: peripheral blood. The chain combines TRBV21-1 with TRBJ1-4; the D call TRBD1 from the table was never checked on the DNA. TRBV21-1 is classified as a pseudogene. The CDR3 coding sequence is TGTGCCAGCAGCAAATCAGCCGAGATATCACAGGAGACTAATGAAAAACTGTTTTTT. It yields the protein CASSKSAEISQETNEKLFF.